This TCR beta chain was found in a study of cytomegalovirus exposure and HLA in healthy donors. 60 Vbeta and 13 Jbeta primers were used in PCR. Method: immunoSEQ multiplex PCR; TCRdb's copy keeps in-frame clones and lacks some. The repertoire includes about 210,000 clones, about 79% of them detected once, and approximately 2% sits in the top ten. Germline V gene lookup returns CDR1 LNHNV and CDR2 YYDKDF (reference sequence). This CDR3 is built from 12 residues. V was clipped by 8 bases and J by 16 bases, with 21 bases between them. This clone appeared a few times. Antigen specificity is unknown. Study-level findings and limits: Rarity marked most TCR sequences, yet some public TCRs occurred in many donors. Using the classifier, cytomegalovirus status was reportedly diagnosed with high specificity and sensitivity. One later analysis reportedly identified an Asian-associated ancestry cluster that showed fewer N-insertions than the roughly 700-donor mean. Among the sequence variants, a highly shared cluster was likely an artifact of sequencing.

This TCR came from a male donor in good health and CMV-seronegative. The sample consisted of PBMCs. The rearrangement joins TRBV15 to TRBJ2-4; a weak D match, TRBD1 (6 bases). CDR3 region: CATGGTTGPGYF. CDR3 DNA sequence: TGTGCCACCGGGGGTACAACAGGGCCCGGATACTTC. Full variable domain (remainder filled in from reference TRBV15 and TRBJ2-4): DAMVIQNPRYQVTQFGKPVTLSCSQTLNHNVMYWYQQKSSQAPKLLFHYYDKDFNNEADTPDNFQSRRPNTSFCFLDIRSPGLGDTAMYLCATGGTTGPGYFGAGTRLSVL.